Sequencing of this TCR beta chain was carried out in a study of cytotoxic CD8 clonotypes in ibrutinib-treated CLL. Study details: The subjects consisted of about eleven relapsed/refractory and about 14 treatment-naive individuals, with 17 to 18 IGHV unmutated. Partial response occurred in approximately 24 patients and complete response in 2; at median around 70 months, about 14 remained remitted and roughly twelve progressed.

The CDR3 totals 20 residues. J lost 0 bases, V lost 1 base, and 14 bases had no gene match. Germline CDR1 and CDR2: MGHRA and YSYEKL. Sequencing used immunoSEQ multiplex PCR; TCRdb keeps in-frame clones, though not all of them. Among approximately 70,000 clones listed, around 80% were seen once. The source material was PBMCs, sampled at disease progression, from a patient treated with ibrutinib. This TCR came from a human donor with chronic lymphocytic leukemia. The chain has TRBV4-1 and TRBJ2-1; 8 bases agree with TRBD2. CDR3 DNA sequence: TGCGCCAGCAGCCAAGCAGTGGGTGCTAGCGGGTTCAGCTCCTACAATGAGCAGTTCTTC. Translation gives CASSQAVGASGFSSYNEQFF.